Following are 5 T cell receptor beta chains from one sample sequenced in a study of T-cell memory formation after mild COVID-19. From the 5' RACE reads, TCRdb called clonotypes with MiXCR, one entry per CDR3 protein. The table shows fewer than 350,000 distinct CDR3 sequences, with approximately 15% occurring only once. Source material: PBMCs or a T cell subset sorted from them (not recorded which). These TCRs come from a man younger than 35 who had mild COVID-19 (a few samples of this study predate the infection). Cell type and time point are not known.

The chain combines TRBV18 with TRBJ2-5; D remains ambiguous. Trimming cost V 5 bases and J 5 bases, with 12 bases left between them. The germline gives CDR1 KGHSH, CDR2 LQKENI. The CDR3 extends over 13 amino acids. The CDR3 loop reads CASSSYNRETQYF. The CDR3 region has the DNA TGTGCCAGCTCAAGCTATAACCGGGAGACCCAGTACTTC. The full variable domain, its missing parts supplied by reference TRBV18 and TRBJ2-5, is NAGVMQNPRHLVRRRGQEARLRCSPMKGHSHVYWYRQLPEEGLKFMVYLQKENIIDESGMPKERFSAEFPKEGPSILRIQQVVRGDSAAYFCASSSYNRETQYFGPGTRLLVL.

This rearrangement joins TRBV7-2 to TRBJ2-3, with D possibly called TRBD1 or TRBD2 (5 bases each). V lost 2 bases, J lost 5 bases, and 17 bases lay in between. CDR3 length equals 16 residues. Per germline, CDR1 SGHTA and CDR2 FQGNSA. The CDR3 nucleotides are TGTGCCAGCAGCTTACAGCCCCTCCGGGGACGAGATACGCAGTATTTT. This gives the protein CASSLQPLRGRDTQYF.

The chain couples TRBV5-5 to TRBJ1-4, with D maybe TRBD1 (5 bases). Germline loops: CDR1 SGHKS, CDR2 YYEKEE (reference sequence). The V gene lost 0 bases and the J gene lost 3 bases, with 12 bases spanning the gap. The CDR3 has 16 residues. This CDR3 is CASSLAFGRANEKLFF. The CDR3 bases are TGTGCCAGCAGCTTGGCATTCGGCAGGGCTAATGAAAAACTGTTTTTT. Full variable domain (remainder filled in from reference TRBV5-5 and TRBJ1-4): DAGVTQSPTHLIKTRGQQVTLRCSPISGHKSVSWYQQVLGQGPQFIFQYYEKEERGRGNFPDRFSARQFPNYSSELNVNALLLGDSALYLCASSLAFGRANEKLFFGSGTQLSVL.

The chain employs TRBV7-9 and TRBJ2-4; 9 bases match TRBD1. Germline V gene data show CDR1 as SEHNR and CDR2 as FQNEAQ (reference sequence). With V trimmed by 4 bases and J by 9 bases, 7 bases remained unmatched. CDR3 length equals 14 residues. The CDR3 coding sequence is TGTGCCAGCAGCTGGGGACAGGGTTACGGCATTCAGTACTTC. Protein product: CASSWGQGYGIQYF.

This clonotype was detected ten times or more. V and J are TRBV28 and TRBJ1-6; D remains unclear. Germline CDR1 is MDHEN and CDR2 is SYDVKM. The CDR3 length is 17 residues. V lost 7 bases and J 6 bases, leaving 22 bases between the germline ends. CDR3 loop: CASITPYGYEGNSPLHF. The CDR3 DNA reads TGTGCCAGCATCACGCCTTACGGGTATGAGGGTAATTCACCCCTCCACTTT.